The sequence of this TCR beta chain was determined in a study of neurological immune-mediated disorders. By 5'RACE with 10-nucleotide random UMIs, the cDNA was made. TCRdb called the 5' RACE reads again in MiXCR, with one record for every CDR3 protein. The data show around 100,000 distinct CDR3 sequences, with approximately 10% seen just once and around 3.1% held by the top ten. Study-wide findings and caveats: While HTLV-1-associated myelopathy showed the greatest TCR clonal expansion, multiple sclerosis showed the least, falling below healthy controls. The absence of any CDR3 amino acid sequence shared by expanded clones across subjects suggests that repertoires were private in all groups.

Germline CDR1 is PRHDT and CDR2 is FYEKMQ (reference sequence). V lost 5 bases and J 1 base, leaving 12 bases between the germline ends. This CDR3 has 15 residues. In its sample, this clonotype was seen many times. As yet, its antigen is unknown. Indicated time point: longitudinal time-point 3. It was from 2 million PBMCs stored at -80 C that the unsorted libraries were obtained. The sample comprised PBMCs. This receptor was identified in a female donor with HTLV-1-associated myelopathy (HAM/TSP). This chain joins TRBV13 and TRBJ2-1, with D maybe TRBD2 (6 bases). The CDR3 here is CASSLRTTSYNEQFF. CDR3 bases: TGTGCCAGCAGCCTTCGGACTACATCCTACAATGAGCAGTTCTTC.